Described below is a single TCR beta chain sequence and its context. This clonotype occurred a few times. Its antigen is unknown. Per-nucleotide qualities are absent, and no much larger clonotype sits a single base away. Sequencing was carried out with an Illumina HiSeq 1500. The raw public data were reprocessed by TCRdb itself: fastp quality trimming at Q25, MiXCR clonotype calling, in-frame beta chains only. Rows are combined by CDR3 protein, so each entry shows the most common genes and DNA. Across this sample there are some 700,000 distinct CDR3 sequences, with about 40% seen only once. About 2.8% of the sample is taken by the ten largest. These data belong to a study of T cell repertoires in cytomegalovirus infection (dated by TCRdb to the late 2010s). Concerning the study at large: Donor HLA type was relevant to the analysis, because carriage of CMV infection together with the matching HLA type was indicated by public TCR beta signatures. Overall study outcomes, separate from this receptor: In both this cohort and an independent approximately 400-donor cohort, the cumulative frequency of public TCR beta family members distinguished carriers of CMV infection plus the relevant HLA type. The ex vivo response was dominated by HLA-C-restricted CMV-specific TCR beta clonotypes, which also provided the single most frequent clonotype in two of eight donors.

The germline V gene sets CDR1 to SGHTA and CDR2 to FQGTGA. The CDR3 has 15 amino acids, counting the end cysteine and phenylalanine. Kept here is only the CDR3 DNA, which spans 45 bases and is read in frame from base 1. V ends up 5 bases short and J 2 bases short, with an unmatched junction base count of 5. Sample: PBMCs. The origin of this receptor is a human donor in good health (CMV status not recorded). Some clones in this sample may be carry-over from other donors' samples. The V and J segments used are TRBV7-3 and TRBJ2-3, and 9 bases in between align with TRBD2. The CDR3 in this case is CASSPTSGFTDTQYF. The bases are TGTGCCAGCAGCCCGACTAGCGGCTTCACAGATACGCAGTATTTT. Outside the CDR3, residues come from the reference TRBV7-3 and TRBJ2-3 proteins, so the full variable domain is: GAGVSQTPSNKVTEKGKYVELRCDPISGHTALYWYRQSLGQGPEFLIYFQGTGAADDSGLPNDRFFAVRPEGSVSTLKIQRTERGDSAVYLCASSPTSGFTDTQYFGPGTRLTVL.